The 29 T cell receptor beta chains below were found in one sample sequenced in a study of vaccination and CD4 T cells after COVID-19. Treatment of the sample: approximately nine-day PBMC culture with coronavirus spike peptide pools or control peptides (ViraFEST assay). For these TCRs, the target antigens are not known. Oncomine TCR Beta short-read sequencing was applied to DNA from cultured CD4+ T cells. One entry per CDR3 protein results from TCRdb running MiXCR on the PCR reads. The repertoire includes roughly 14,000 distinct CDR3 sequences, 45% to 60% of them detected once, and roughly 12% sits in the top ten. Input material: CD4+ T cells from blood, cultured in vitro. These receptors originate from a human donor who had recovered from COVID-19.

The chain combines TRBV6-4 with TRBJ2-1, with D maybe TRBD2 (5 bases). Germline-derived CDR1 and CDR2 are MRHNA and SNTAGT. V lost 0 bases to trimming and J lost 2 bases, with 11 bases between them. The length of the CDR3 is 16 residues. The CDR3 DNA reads TGTGCCAGCAGTGACTCTCGGGGTTGGGCCTACAATGAGCAGTTCTTC. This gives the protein CASSDSRGWAYNEQFF.

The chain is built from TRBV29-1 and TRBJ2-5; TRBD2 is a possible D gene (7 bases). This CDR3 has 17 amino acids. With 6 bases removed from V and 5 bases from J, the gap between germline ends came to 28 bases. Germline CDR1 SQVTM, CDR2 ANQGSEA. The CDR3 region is CSVGGWQGPRGAETQYF. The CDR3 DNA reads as TGCAGCGTGGGGGGGTGGCAGGGGCCACGGGGTGCGGAGACCCAGTACTTC.

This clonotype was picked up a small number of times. CDR3 sequence (DNA): TGTGCCAGCAGCTTACCCACCGGGACAGAAACCTACGAGCAGTACTTC. Amino acids: CASSLPTGTETYEQYF. The V gene is TRBV11-2, the J gene TRBJ2-7; 7 bases match TRBD1. Trimming took 2 bases from V and 2 from J; bases not matched to a gene: 9. Germline V gene sequence: CDR1 SGHAT, CDR2 FQNNGV. This CDR3 has 16 residues.

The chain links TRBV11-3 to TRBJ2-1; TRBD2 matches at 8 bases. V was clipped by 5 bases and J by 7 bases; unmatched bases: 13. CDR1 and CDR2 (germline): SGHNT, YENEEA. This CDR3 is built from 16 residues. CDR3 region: CASSPSGSGADNEQFF. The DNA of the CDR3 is TGTGCCAGCAGCCCCAGTGGTAGCGGGGCCGATAATGAGCAGTTCTTC.

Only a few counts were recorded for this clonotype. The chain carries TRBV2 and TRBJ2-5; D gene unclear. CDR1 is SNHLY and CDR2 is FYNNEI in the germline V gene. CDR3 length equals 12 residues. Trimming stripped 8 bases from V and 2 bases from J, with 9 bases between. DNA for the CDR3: TGTGCCAGCCAGACAACTCAAGAGACCCAGTACTTC. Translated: CASQTTQETQYF.

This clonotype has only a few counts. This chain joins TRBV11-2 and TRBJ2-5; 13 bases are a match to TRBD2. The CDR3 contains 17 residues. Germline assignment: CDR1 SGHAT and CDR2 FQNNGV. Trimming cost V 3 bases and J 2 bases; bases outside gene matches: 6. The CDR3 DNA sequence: TGTGCCAGCAGCTTTTCACCGACTAGCGGGAGGCAAGAGACCCAGTACTTC. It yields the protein CASSFSPTSGRQETQYF. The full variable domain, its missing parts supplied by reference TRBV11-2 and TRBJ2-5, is EAGVAQSPRYKIIEKRQSVAFWCNPISGHATLYWYQQILGQGPKLLIQFQNNGVVDDSQLPKDRFSAERLKGVDSTLKIQPAKLEDSAVYLCASSFSPTSGRQETQYFGPGTRLLVL.

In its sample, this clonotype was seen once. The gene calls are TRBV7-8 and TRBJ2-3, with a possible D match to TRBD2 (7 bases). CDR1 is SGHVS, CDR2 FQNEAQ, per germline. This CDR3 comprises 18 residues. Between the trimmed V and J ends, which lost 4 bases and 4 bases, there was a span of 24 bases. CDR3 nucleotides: TGTGCCAGCAGCTCTCCCCAATTCAGCGGGAAGGGGGCAGATACGCAGTATTTT. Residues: CASSSPQFSGKGADTQYF.

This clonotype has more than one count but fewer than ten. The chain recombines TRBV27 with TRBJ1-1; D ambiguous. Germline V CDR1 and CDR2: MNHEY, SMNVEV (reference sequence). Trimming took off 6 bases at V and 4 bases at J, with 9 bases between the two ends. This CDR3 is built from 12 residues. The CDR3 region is CASSDPSTEAFF. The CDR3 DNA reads TGTGCCAGCAGCGACCCCAGCACTGAAGCTTTCTTT.

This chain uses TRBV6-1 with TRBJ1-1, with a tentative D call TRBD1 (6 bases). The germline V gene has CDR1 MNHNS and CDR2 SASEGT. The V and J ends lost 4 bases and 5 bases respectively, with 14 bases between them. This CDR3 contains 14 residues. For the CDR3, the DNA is TGTGCCAGCAGTGGTTCAGGGGTAGAAACTGAAGCTTTCTTT. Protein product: CASSGSGVETEAFF.

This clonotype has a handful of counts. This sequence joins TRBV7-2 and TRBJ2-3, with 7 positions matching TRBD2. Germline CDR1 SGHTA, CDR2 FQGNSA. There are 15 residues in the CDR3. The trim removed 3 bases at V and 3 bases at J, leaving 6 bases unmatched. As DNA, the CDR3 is TGTGCCAGCAGCTTCTCCAGACTAGCTACAGATACGCAGTATTTT. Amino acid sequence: CASSFSRLATDTQYF.

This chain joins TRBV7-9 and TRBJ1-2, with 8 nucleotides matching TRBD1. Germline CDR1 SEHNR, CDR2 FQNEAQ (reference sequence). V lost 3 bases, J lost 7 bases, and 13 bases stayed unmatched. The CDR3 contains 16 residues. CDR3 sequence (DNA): TGTGCCAGCAGCTTGGGGCCAGGACAGGGATTGGGTGGCTACACCTTC. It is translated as CASSLGPGQGLGGYTF.

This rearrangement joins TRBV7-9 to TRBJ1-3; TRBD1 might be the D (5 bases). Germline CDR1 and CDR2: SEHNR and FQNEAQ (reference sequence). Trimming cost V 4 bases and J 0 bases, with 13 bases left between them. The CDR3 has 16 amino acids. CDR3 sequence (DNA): TGTGCCAGCAGCTCCTACAGGTTGAACTCTGGAAACACCATATATTTT. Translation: CASSSYRLNSGNTIYF.

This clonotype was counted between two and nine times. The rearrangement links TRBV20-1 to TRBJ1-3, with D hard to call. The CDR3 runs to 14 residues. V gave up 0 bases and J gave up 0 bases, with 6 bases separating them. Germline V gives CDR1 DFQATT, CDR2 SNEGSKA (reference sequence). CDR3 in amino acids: CSARDPYSGNTIYF. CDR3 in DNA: TGCAGTGCTAGAGATCCGTACTCTGGAAACACCATATATTTT.

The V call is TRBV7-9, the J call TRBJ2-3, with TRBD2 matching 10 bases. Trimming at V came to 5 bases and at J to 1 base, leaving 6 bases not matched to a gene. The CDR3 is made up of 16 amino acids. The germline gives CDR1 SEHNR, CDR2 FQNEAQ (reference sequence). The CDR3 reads CASSPWTSGRTDTQYF. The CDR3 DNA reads TGTGCCAGCAGCCCTTGGACTAGCGGCCGCACAGATACGCAGTATTTT.

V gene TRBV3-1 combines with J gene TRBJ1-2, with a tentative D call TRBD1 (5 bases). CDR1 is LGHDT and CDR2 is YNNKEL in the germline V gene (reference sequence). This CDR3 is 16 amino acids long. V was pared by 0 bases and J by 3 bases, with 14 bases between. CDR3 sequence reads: CASSQDGTAVYYGYTF. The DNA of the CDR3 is TGTGCCAGCAGCCAAGACGGGACCGCCGTCTACTATGGCTACACCTTC.

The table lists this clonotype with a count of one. The CDR3 here is CATSRGGSYNEQFF. The CDR3 DNA follows: TGTGCCACCAGCAGAGGGGGGTCCTACAATGAGCAGTTCTTC. The V gene is TRBV15, the J gene TRBJ2-1; D could derive from TRBD1 or TRBD2 (5 bases each). Trimming stripped 1 base from V and 1 base from J, with 5 bases between. CDR1 LNHNV and CDR2 YYDKDF come from the germline V gene (reference sequence). The CDR3 is 14 amino acids.

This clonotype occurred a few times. CDR3 sequence: CASSPQGYEQYF. CDR3 bases: TGTGCCAGCAGTCCCCAGGGGTACGAGCAGTACTTC. The rearrangement joins TRBV2 to TRBJ2-7; tentative D call: TRBD1 (6 bases). V gave up 5 bases and J gave up 4 bases, with 9 bases separating them. CDR1 is SNHLY, CDR2 FYNNEI, per germline. This CDR3 spans 12 amino acids.

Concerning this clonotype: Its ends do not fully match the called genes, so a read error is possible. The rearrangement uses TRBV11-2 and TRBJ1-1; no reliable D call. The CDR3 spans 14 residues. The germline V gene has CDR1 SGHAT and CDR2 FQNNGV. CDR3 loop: CASSVDGENTEAFF. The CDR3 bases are TGTGCCAGCAGCGTAGACGGGGAGAACACTGAAGCTTTCTTT.

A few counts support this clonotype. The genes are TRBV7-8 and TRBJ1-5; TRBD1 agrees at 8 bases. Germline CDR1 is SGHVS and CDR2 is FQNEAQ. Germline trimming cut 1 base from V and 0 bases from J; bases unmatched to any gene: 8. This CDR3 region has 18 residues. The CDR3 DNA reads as TGTGCCAGCAGCTTAGAAGCAGGGGGCGGCTATAGCAATCAGCCCCAGCATTTT. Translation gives CASSLEAGGGYSNQPQHF.

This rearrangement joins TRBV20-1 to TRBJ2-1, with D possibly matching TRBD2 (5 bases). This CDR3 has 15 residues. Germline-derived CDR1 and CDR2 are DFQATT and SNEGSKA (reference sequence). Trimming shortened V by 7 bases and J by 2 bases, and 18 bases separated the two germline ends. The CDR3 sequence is CSVARDYPPYNEQFF. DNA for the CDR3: TGCAGTGTTGCTCGGGATTACCCACCCTACAATGAGCAGTTCTTC.

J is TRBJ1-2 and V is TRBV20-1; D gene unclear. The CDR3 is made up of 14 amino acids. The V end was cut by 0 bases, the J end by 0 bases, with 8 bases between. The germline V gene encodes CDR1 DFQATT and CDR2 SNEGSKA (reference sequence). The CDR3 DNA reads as TGCAGTGCTAGAGATAATAATGCTAACTATGGCTACACCTTC. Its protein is CSARDNNANYGYTF.

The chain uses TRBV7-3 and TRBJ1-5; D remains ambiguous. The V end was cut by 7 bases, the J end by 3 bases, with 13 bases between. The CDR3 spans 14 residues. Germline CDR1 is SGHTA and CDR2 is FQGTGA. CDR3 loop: CASTCKGLNQPQHF. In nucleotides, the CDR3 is TGTGCCAGCACGTGCAAAGGGCTCAATCAGCCCCAGCATTTT.

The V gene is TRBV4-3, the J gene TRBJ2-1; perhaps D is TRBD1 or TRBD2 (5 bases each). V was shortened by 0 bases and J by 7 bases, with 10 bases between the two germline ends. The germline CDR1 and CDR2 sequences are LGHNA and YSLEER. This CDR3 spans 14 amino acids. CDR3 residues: CASSQDTRGNEQFF. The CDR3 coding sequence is TGCGCCAGCAGCCAAGATACGAGGGGTAATGAGCAGTTCTTC.

CDR3 in amino acids: CASSQVRVSQETQYF. The CDR3 DNA reads as TGTGCCAGCAGCCAGGTACGGGTGTCGCAAGAGACCCAGTACTTC. This chain connects TRBV3-1 to TRBJ2-5; D gene unclear. Germline V gene lookup returns CDR1 LGHDT and CDR2 YNNKEL (reference sequence). V shed 3 bases and J shed 2 bases, with 13 bases lying between them. This CDR3 has 15 amino acids.

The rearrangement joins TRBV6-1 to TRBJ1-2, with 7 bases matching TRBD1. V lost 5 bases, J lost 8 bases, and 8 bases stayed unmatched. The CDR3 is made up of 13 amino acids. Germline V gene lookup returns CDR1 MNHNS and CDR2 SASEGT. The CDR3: CASSRQGDKGYTF. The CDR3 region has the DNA TGTGCCAGCAGTCGACAGGGAGATAAGGGCTACACCTTC.

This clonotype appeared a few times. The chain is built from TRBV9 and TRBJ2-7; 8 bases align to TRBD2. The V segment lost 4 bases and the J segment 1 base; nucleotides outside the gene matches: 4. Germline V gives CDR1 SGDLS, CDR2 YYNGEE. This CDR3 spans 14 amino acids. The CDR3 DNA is TGTGCCAGCAGCACAAGCGGGAGTTCCTACGAGCAGTACTTC. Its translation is CASSTSGSSYEQYF.

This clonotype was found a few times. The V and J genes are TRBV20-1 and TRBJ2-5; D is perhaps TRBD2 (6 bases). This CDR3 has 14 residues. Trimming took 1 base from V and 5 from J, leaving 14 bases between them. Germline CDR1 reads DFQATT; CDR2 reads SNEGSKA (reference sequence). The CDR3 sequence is CSARGTINTETQYF. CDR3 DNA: TGCAGTGCTAGAGGGACTATCAATACGGAGACCCAGTACTTC.

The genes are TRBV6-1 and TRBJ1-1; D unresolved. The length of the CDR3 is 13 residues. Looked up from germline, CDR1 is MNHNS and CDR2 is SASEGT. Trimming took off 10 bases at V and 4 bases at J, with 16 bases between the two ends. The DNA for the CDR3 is TGTGCCATCAATACACCCGGGCTCACTGAAGCTTTCTTT. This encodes CAINTPGLTEAFF.

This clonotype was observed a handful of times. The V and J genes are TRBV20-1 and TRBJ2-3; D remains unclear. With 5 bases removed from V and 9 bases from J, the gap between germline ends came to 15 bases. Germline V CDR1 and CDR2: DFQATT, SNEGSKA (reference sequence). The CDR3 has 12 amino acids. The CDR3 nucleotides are TGCAGTGCTTATGACGGGCCGCGAACGCAGTATTTT. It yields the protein CSAYDGPRTQYF.